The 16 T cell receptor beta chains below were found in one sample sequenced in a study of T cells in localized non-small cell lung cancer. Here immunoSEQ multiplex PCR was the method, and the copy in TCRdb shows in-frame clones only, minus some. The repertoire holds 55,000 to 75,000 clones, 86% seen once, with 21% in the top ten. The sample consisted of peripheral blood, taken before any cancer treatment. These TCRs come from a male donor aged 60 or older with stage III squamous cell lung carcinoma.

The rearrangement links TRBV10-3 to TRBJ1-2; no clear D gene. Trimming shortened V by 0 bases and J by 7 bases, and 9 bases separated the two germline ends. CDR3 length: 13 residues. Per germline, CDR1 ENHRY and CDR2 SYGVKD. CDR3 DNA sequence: TGTGCCATCAGTGAGTCGAGCGAAACTGGCTACACCTTC. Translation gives CAISESSETGYTF.

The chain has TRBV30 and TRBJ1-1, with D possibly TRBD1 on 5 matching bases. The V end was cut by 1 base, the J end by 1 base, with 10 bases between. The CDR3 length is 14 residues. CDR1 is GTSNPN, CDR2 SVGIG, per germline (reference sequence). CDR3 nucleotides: TGTGCCTGGAGTGAGGGACGCCCGAACACTGAAGCTTTCTTT. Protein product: CAWSEGRPNTEAFF.

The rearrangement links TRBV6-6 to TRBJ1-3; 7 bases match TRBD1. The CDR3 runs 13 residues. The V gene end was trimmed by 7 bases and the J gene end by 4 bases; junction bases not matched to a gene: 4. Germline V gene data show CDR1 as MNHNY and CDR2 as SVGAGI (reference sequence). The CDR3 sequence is CASMQGEGNTIYF. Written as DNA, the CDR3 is TGTGCCAGCATGCAGGGGGAAGGAAACACCATATATTTT.

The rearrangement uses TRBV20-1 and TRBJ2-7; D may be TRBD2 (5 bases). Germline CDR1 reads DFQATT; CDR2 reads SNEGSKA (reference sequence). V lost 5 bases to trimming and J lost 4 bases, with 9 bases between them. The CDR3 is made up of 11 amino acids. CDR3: CSAQRDYEQYV. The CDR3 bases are TGCAGTGCTCAACGGGATTACGAGCAGTACGTC.

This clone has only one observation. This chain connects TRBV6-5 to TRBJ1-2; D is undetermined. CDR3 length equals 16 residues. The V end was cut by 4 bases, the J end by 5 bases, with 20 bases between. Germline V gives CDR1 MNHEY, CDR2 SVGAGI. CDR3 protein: CASSLVAGTTIYGYTF. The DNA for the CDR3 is TGTGCCAGCAGTTTAGTCGCGGGTACAACCATATATGGCTACACCTTC.

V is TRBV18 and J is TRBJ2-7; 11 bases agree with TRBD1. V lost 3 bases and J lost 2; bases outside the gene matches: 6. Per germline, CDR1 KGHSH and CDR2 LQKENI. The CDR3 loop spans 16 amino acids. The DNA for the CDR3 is TGTGCCAGCTCACCGCGGACAGGGGGCAGAACCTACGAGCAGTACTTC. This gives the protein CASSPRTGGRTYEQYF.

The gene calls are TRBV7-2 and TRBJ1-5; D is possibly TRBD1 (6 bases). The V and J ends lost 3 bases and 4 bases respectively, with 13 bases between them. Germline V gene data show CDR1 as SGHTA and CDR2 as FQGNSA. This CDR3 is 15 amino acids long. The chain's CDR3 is CASSLGGPLNQPQHF. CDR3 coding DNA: TGTGCCAGCAGCTTGGGGGGGCCTCTTAATCAGCCCCAGCATTTT.

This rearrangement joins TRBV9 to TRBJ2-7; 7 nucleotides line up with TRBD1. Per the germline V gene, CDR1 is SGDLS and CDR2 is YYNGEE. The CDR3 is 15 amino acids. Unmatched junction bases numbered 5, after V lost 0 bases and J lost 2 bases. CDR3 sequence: CASSVGQGVPYEQYF. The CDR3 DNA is TGTGCCAGCAGCGTAGGACAGGGTGTCCCCTACGAGCAGTACTTC.

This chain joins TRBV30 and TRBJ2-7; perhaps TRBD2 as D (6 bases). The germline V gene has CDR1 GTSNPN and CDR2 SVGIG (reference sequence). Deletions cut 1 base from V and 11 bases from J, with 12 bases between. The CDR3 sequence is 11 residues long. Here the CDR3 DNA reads TGTGCCTGGAGTGGATCCGGGACTGAGTACTTC. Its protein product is CAWSGSGTEYF.

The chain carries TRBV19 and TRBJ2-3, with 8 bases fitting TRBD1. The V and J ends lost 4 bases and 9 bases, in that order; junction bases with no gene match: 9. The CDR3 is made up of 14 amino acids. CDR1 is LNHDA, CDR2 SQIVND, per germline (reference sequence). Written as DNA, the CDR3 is TGTGCCAGTAGTACCCCCCAGGGGGCGAGCACGCAGTATTTT. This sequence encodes CASSTPQGASTQYF.

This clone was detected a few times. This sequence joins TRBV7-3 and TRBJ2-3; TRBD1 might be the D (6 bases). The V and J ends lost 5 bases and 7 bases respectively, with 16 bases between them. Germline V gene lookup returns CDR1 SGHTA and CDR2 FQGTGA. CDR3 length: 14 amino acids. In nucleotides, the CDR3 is TGTGCCAGCAGCCCGATAGGGGGATCAAATACGCAGTATTTT. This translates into CASSPIGGSNTQYF.

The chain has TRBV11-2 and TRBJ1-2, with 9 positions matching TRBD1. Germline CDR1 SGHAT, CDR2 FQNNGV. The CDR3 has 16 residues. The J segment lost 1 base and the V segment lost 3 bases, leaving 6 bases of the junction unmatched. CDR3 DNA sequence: TGTGCCAGCAGCTTCCTGCGGGACAGGGTTAACTATGGCTACACCTTC. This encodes CASSFLRDRVNYGYTF.

CDR3 sequence reads: CASSIEHEQFF. CDR3 sequence (DNA): TGTGCCAGTAGTATAGAACATGAGCAGTTCTTC. The chain links TRBV19 to TRBJ2-1, with D unresolved. V was shortened by 0 bases and J by 8 bases, with 2 bases between the two germline ends. This CDR3 contains 11 residues. Germline CDR1 reads LNHDA; CDR2 reads SQIVND (reference sequence).

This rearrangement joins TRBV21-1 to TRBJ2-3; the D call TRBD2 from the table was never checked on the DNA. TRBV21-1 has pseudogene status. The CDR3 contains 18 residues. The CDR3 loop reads CASSSLGSGGTSTDTQYF. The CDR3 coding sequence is TGTGCCAGCAGCTCCCTCGGTAGCGGGGGAACTAGCACAGATACGCAGTATTTT.

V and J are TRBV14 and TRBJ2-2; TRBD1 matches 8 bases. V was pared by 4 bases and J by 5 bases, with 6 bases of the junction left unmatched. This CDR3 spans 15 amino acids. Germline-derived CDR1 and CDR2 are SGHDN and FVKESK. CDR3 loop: CASSRGQGWTGELFF. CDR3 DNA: TGTGCCAGCAGCCGAGGACAGGGTTGGACCGGGGAGCTGTTTTTT.

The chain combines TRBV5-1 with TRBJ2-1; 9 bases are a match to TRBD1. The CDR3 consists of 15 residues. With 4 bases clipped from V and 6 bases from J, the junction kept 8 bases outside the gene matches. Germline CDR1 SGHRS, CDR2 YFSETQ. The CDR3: CASSPGTGRGNEQFF. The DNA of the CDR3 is TGCGCCAGCAGCCCGGGGACAGGGAGGGGCAATGAGCAGTTCTTC. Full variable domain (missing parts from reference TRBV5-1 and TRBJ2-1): KAGVTQTPRYLIKTRGQQVTLSCSPISGHRSVSWYQQTPGQGLQFLFEYFSETQRNKGNFPGRFSGRQFSNSRSEMNVSTLELGDSALYLCASSPGTGRGNEQFFGPGTRLTVL.